Listed here are 24 T cell receptor beta chains from one sample, sequenced in a study of tumor and adjacent non-tumor tissue in lung cancer. RNA was extracted from bulk tissue without any cell sorting. Three rounds of nested PCR, following a modified ARM-PCR protocol, produced the TCRbeta library. TCRdb re-called the multiplex PCR reads with MiXCR, one entry per CDR3 protein. Of 65,000 to 75,000 distinct CDR3 sequences listed, 73% were seen once; the top ten hold under 30%. The sequencing sample was made of lung tumor tissue. Receptor source: a man aged 55 to 70 with non-small cell lung cancer.

Remarks on this clonotype: The junction differs from germline at one of its ends, possibly a read error. The rearrangement joins TRBV20-1 to TRBJ1-5; TRBD1 might be the D (5 bases). The CDR3 is 13 residues long. The germline V gene has CDR1 DFQATT and CDR2 SNEGSKA (reference sequence). CDR3 nucleotides: TGCAGTGTTCAGGCGGGGCCGGAACAGCCCCAGAACTTT. Residues: CSVQAGPEQPQNF.

The gene calls are TRBV6-6 and TRBJ1-4; D might be TRBD1 (5 bases). Per the germline V gene, CDR1 is MNHNY and CDR2 is SVGAGI (reference sequence). This CDR3 is built from 17 residues. V dropped 4 bases and J dropped 3 bases, with 18 bases sitting between them. CDR3: CASSLDGGGLSNEKLFF. CDR3 coding DNA: TGTGCCAGCAGTTTGGATGGGGGGGGTCTGTCTAATGAAAAACTGTTTTTT.

Note on this clonotype: The CDR3 carries no conserved terminal phenylalanine or tryptophan, so it likely arises from a read error. This sequence joins TRBV20-1 and TRBJ2-5, with D possibly being TRBD1 (5 bases). This CDR3 has 12 amino acids. Germline V gene lookup returns CDR1 DFQATT and CDR2 SNEGSKA (reference sequence). V was shortened by 7 bases and J by 9 bases, with 18 bases between the two germline ends. CDR3 protein: CSVREQVQAQYI. CDR3 coding DNA: TGCAGTGTTAGGGAACAGGTCCAGGCCCAGTACATC.

The chain is built from TRBV12-5 and TRBJ2-7; 8 bases line up with TRBD1. The CDR3 spans 20 residues. Germline CDR1 and CDR2: LGHNT and FRNRAP. V shed 0 bases, J shed 0 bases, and the junction held 16 bases outside the gene matches. The CDR3 is CASGLVPGTGHLFDSYEQYF. The CDR3 DNA reads as TGTGCTAGTGGTTTGGTACCCGGGACAGGACATTTATTCGACTCCTACGAGCAGTACTTC. Filled out from reference TRBV12-5 and TRBJ2-7, the complete variable domain reads DARVTQTPRHKVTEMGQEVTMRCQPILGHNTVFWYRQTMMQGLELLAYFRNRAPLDDSGMPKDRFSAEMPDATLATLKIQPSEPRDSAVYFCASGLVPGTGHLFDSYEQYFGPGTRLTVT.

This clonotype was counted a single time. A much larger clone sits a single nucleotide away, making a read error possible. The chain uses TRBV28 and TRBJ1-2, with D possibly being TRBD1 (5 bases). Germline V gives CDR1 MDHEN, CDR2 SYDVKM. V dropped 4 bases and J dropped 5 bases, with 14 bases sitting between them. The CDR3 consists of 14 residues. CDR3 DNA: TGTGCCAGCAGTTCACGGGACGGGGTTTATGGCTACACCTTC. It yields the protein CASSSRDGVYGYTF.

Only one count was recorded for this clonotype. The junction differs from germline at one of its ends, possibly a read error. The chain employs TRBV20-1 and TRBJ2-4, with D uncertain. This CDR3 spans 15 amino acids. The germline V gene encodes CDR1 DFQATT and CDR2 SNEGSKA (reference sequence). As DNA, the CDR3 is TGCAGTGCTAGAGATATGACTGTAGCCAAAAACACTCAGTACTTC. It codes for CSARDMTVAKNTQYF.

Concerning this clonotype: This may be a read error, as it is one base from a much larger clone. The genes are TRBV6-1 and TRBJ1-6; D not resolved. Germline V gene lookup returns CDR1 MNHNS and CDR2 SASEGT. Trimming pared 5 bases from V and 4 bases from J, leaving 6 bases between. This CDR3 has 13 residues. In DNA, the CDR3 is TGTGCCAGCAGTTCGGTGTATAATTCACCCCTCCACTTT. Translated: CASSSVYNSPLHF.

This clonotype was seen once. This sequence joins TRBV6-5 and TRBJ2-5, with a possible D match to TRBD2 (5 bases). The germline CDR1 and CDR2 sequences are MNHEY and SVGAGI. Trimming left V 8 bases short and J 7 bases short, with 17 bases between. This CDR3 is 13 amino acids long. The CDR3 DNA is TGTGCCAGCTCCTGGAACGGGATGGGGACCCAGTACTTC. It codes for CASSWNGMGTQYF.

For this clonotype: Given a much more abundant clone one base away, this may be a read error. The chain links TRBV2 to TRBJ1-2; D unresolved. CDR1 and CDR2 (germline): SNHLY, FYNNEI. CDR3 length equals 14 residues. Deletions cut 10 bases from V and 3 bases from J, with 18 bases between. The CDR3 loop is CANSVVGFDYGYTF. The CDR3 nucleotides are TGTGCCAACAGCGTAGTAGGTTTCGACTATGGCTACACCTTC. Full variable domain (missing parts from reference TRBV2 and TRBJ1-2): EPEVTQTPSHQVTQMGQEVILRCVPISNHLYFYWYRQILGQKVEFLVSFYNNEISEKSEIFDDQFSVERPDGSNFTLKIRSTKLEDSAMYFCANSVVGFDYGYTFGSGTRLTVV.

This clonotype has at least ten counts. The chain is built from TRBV6-5 and TRBJ2-7; the D is unclear. Germline V gene data show CDR1 as MNHEY and CDR2 as SVGAGI. CDR3 length: 13 amino acids. V was shortened by 7 bases and J by 1 base, with 11 bases between the two germline ends. DNA of the CDR3: TGTGCCAGCAAAGGATGGCAGTCCTACGAGCAGTACTTC. Translated: CASKGWQSYEQYF.

Many counts were recorded for this clonotype. The chain uses TRBV20-1 and TRBJ1-1, with D unresolved. Trimming shortened V by 3 bases and J by 7 bases, and 12 bases separated the two germline ends. The CDR3 is 12 residues long. Germline CDR1 DFQATT, CDR2 SNEGSKA (reference sequence). CDR3 region: CSASGRVGEAFF. The CDR3 DNA is TGCAGTGCTAGTGGTAGGGTTGGTGAAGCTTTCTTT.

This clonotype is categorized as medium-sized. The chain combines TRBV20-1 with TRBJ2-3; no reliable D call. This CDR3 has 15 amino acids. V lost 6 bases, J lost 2 bases, and 18 bases lay in between. The germline V gene encodes CDR1 DFQATT and CDR2 SNEGSKA (reference sequence). The CDR3 DNA sequence: TGCAGTGCACCTGCCGGACCTATGATCACAGATACGCAGTATTTT. Amino acids: CSAPAGPMITDTQYF.

To note about this clonotype: Because the CDR3 is missing its conserved closing phenylalanine or tryptophan, this is likely a read error. The chain recombines TRBV29-1 with TRBJ1-2; D remains ambiguous. The CDR3 has 13 amino acids. Germline V gene lookup returns CDR1 SQVTM and CDR2 ANQGSEA. Trimming took off 1 base at V and 8 bases at J, with 14 bases between the two ends. The CDR3 is CSVEVDRTRGYTL. The CDR3 DNA reads as TGCAGCGTTGAAGTCGATCGGACGAGAGGCTACACCCTC.

This chain uses TRBV6-1 with TRBJ2-7; 7 bases agree with TRBD2. This CDR3 has 13 residues. CDR1 and CDR2 from the germline V gene are MNHNS and SASEGT. J was trimmed by 3 bases and V by 7 bases; bases with no gene match: 6. In DNA form, the CDR3 reads TGTGCCAGCATTACTGGCGGGAGCTACGAGCAGTACTTC. This codes for CASITGGSYEQYF.

This clonotype was seen more than once but under ten times. The chain is built from TRBV2 and TRBJ2-7; TRBD1 matches 11 bases. V was clipped by 6 bases and J by 7 bases; unmatched bases: 8. Germline V gene data show CDR1 as SNHLY and CDR2 as FYNNEI. CDR3 length: 14 amino acids. The CDR3 loop reads CASSPGQGAKEQYF. The CDR3 DNA follows: TGTGCCAGCAGCCCCGGACAGGGGGCTAAAGAGCAGTACTTC.

Turning to this clonotype: Germline and junction disagree at one end, which may indicate a read error. The J gene is TRBJ2-7, the V gene TRBV5-5, with D maybe TRBD2 (5 bases). Germline CDR1 is SGHKS and CDR2 is YYEKEE (reference sequence). The CDR3 totals 15 residues. The DNA of the CDR3 is TGTGTCAGCAGCCAATCAGGCCTAGCCAGCTACGAGCAGTACTTC. It yields the protein CVSSQSGLASYEQYF.

Comments on this clonotype: This clone may be a read error of a much larger clone one base away. This rearrangement joins TRBV10-3 to TRBJ2-7; a possible D gene is TRBD2 (5 bases). Per the germline V gene, CDR1 is ENHRY and CDR2 is SYGVKD. The CDR3 contains 14 residues. CDR3 nucleotides: TGTACCATCAGTGAGGGTTACAAAACCTACGAGCAGTACTTC. It codes for CTISEGYKTYEQYF.

Comments on this clonotype: The junction shows a germline mismatch at one end, possibly a read error. The chain combines TRBV29-1 with TRBJ2-1; TRBD1 or TRBD2 may be the D gene (5 bases each). The CDR3 contains 13 residues. Germline V gene sequence: CDR1 SQVTM, CDR2 ANQGSEA. This chain's CDR3 is CSAQGESYDEQFF. The CDR3 DNA sequence: TGCAGTGCTCAAGGGGAGTCCTACGATGAGCAGTTCTTC.

Written as DNA, the CDR3 is TGTGCCAGCAGTGGCGGAGGCTATGGCTACACCTTC. This encodes CASSGGGYGYTF. The chain has TRBV6-5 and TRBJ1-2; D unresolved. Trimming cost V 5 bases and J 4 bases, with 8 bases left between them. This CDR3 comprises 12 residues. Germline V gene sequence: CDR1 MNHEY, CDR2 SVGAGI.

This clonotype came up many times. The chain uses TRBV7-8 and TRBJ1-6; D is ambiguous. This CDR3 region has 13 residues. CDR1 is SGHVS, CDR2 FQNEAQ, per germline. Trimming cost V 6 bases and J 7 bases, with 10 bases left between them. In nucleotides, the CDR3 is TGTGCCAGCAGTCTTGGGAGGAATTCACCCCTCCACTTT. Translating gives CASSLGRNSPLHF.

Worth noting for this clonotype: One junction end does not reproduce the germline sequence, and a read error may be involved. This rearrangement joins TRBV20-1 to TRBJ1-1; 7 bases fit TRBD1. The CDR3 is 14 amino acids. CDR1 is DFQATT, CDR2 SNEGSKA, per germline (reference sequence). The CDR3 region has the DNA TGCAATGCTGTCTCCAGGGGGATGAACACTGAAGCTTTCTTC. It specifies CNAVSRGMNTEAFF.

The chain is built from TRBV30 and TRBJ1-5; D is ambiguous. CDR1 and CDR2 from the germline V gene are GTSNPN and SVGIG (reference sequence). V lost 3 bases, J lost 4 bases, and 16 bases lay in between. The CDR3 spans 15 residues. CDR3 sequence (DNA): TGTGCCTGGAGCCAGATGGCCGAGAGAAATCAGCCCCAGCATTTT. Protein sequence: CAWSQMAERNQPQHF.

For this clonotype: As the CDR3 is not closed by the conserved phenylalanine or tryptophan, this likely results from a read error. J is TRBJ2-7 and V is TRBV5-6; D gene ambiguous. The germline CDR1 and CDR2 sequences are SGHDT and YYEEEE. There are 14 residues in the CDR3. Trimming took off 1 base at V and 6 bases at J, with 14 bases between the two ends. CDR3 region: CASSLPRNGAEQYL. The CDR3 DNA reads TGTGCCAGCAGCTTGCCTCGCAACGGTGCCGAGCAGTACCTC.

As regards this clonotype: Just one base apart from a much larger clone, this may be a read error. The conserved phenylalanine or tryptophan normally closing the CDR3 is absent here, so this likely arose from a read error. The chain combines TRBV28 with TRBJ2-3; TRBD2 might be the D (6 bases). Germline V gene sequence: CDR1 MDHEN, CDR2 SYDVKM. The CDR3 length is 14 residues. Deletions cut 7 bases from V and 2 bases from J, with 13 bases between. CDR3 bases: TGTGCCAGCAAGGCTGGGGGGAACACAGATACGCAGTATTAT. Protein: CASKAGGNTDTQYY.